This entry describes one TCR beta chain. How the authors handled the data: It was from reference gene primer amplification that nucleated cell counts were estimated. The method was immunoSEQ multiplex PCR; TCRdb's version includes in-frame clones alone and lacks a portion of them. Clone size and the V and J calls come from that table; the DNA yielded D and trimming. The table has under 150,000 clones, just over 90% seen once. This record comes from a study of blood T cell repertoires in COVID-19. Study details: Acute and convalescent COVID-19 samples came from the United States, Italy and Spain. PBMCs, B-cell-depleted T cells, or T cells provided the cDNA or gDNA that made up the material.

Trimming left V 3 bases short and J 4 bases short, with 18 bases between. CDR3 length: 16 amino acids. The germline CDR1 and CDR2 sequences are KGHSH and LQKENI. The specimen sequenced was peripheral blood. The source of this sequence is a human donor with active COVID-19. The donor label of this sample is uncertain. The V gene is TRBV18, the J gene TRBJ1-2; weak D call: TRBD1 (5 bases). CDR3 DNA sequence: TGTGCCAGCTCACCGTCTCGCGGGGACGAGATCTATGGCTACACCTTC. Translation gives CASSPSRGDEIYGYTF.